This T cell receptor (beta chain) emerged from a study of CD8+CD57+ T cells in acquired aplastic anemia. The study's findings and limits: Patients and controls turned out to have 25 to 35 CD8+ CDR3 sequences in common.

The germline V and J ends were trimmed by 4 bases and 10 bases, with 12 bases remaining between them. This CDR3 region has 12 residues. CDR1 SGHTS and CDR2 YDEGEE come from the germline V gene. Both TCR beta VDJ combination and CDR3 sequence profiling were carried out. Genomic DNA was the template for this profiling. TCRdb called the reads again in MiXCR, with one record for every CDR3 protein. The sample contains 300,000 or so distinct CDR3 sequences, 45% to 70% of which appear only once. About this clonotype itself: The antigen remains unidentified.

The source material was sorted CD4+, CD8+, or CD8+CD57+ T cells (not recorded which) from PBMCs. The receptor comes from a human donor with severe aplastic anemia or a healthy control (not recorded which). The chain links TRBV5-8 to TRBJ1-5, with D possibly TRBD1 on 5 matching bases. The CDR3 DNA reads TGTGCCAGCAGCCAAAGAACAGGACCCCAGCATTTT. As protein: CASSQRTGPQHF.